This T cell receptor (beta chain) derives from a study of vaccination and CD4 T cells after COVID-19. Study at large: The study collected post-vaccine samples a median about 71 days after dose two, with a range of 14 to 241.

The length of the CDR3 is 14 residues. Trimming pared 4 bases from V and 2 bases from J, leaving 11 bases between. Per the germline V gene, CDR1 is SGHAT and CDR2 is FQDESV (reference sequence). Concerning this clonotype itself: Its cognate antigen is unknown.

Sequencing of the DNA from cultured CD4+ T cells was carried out with the Oncomine TCR Beta short-read assay. TCRdb recomputed calls from the PCR reads with MiXCR, one row per CDR3 protein. Among several thousand distinct CDR3 sequences listed, just under 40% were seen once. Treatment defined: roughly 11-day PBMC culture with coronavirus spike peptide pools or control peptides (ViraFEST assay). Investigators obtained the unexposed donor's CD4+ T cells before the COVID-19 pandemic (2011-2018). Material for sequencing was CD4+ T cells from blood, cultured in vitro. This clonotype was obtained from a human donor in good health. V usage is TRBV11-1 and J usage is TRBJ1-1; possible D gene TRBD1, 5 bases. The CDR3, as DNA: TGTGCCAGCAGCTCGACAGCTACAAACACTGAAGCTTTCTTT. This translates into CASSSTATNTEAFF.